One and the same sample provided the 24 T cell receptor beta chains below, sequenced in a study of cytomegalovirus exposure and HLA in healthy donors. Researchers ran the PCR with 60 Vbeta and 13 Jbeta primers. The assay was immunoSEQ multiplex PCR, and TCRdb's table has in-frame clones only and misses some. Among around 130,000 clones, approximately 65% were seen once, and the ten largest hold 6% to 8%. The source material was PBMCs. The receptors were gathered from a woman aged 55-70 years in good health and CMV-seronegative.

V is TRBV4-3 and J is TRBJ2-5; 9 bases match TRBD2. With 0 bases clipped from V and 14 bases from J, the junction kept 13 bases outside the gene matches. The CDR3 runs 15 residues. Germline lookup yields CDR1 LGHNA and CDR2 YSLEER. In DNA, the CDR3 is TGCGCCAGCAGCCAAGATACTTCGCTAGCGGGACCTCAATACTTC. Its protein is CASSQDTSLAGPQYF.

V and J are TRBV7-6 and TRBJ2-7; D might be TRBD2 (7 bases). Germline assignment: CDR1 SGHVS and CDR2 FNYEAQ. V lost 5 bases, J lost 2 bases, and 13 bases lay in between. The CDR3 runs 14 residues. The CDR3 DNA reads as TGTGCCAGCAGCCAAGGGGGGGGGCCCTACGAGCAGTACTTC. Its protein is CASSQGGGPYEQYF.

The chain uses TRBV5-1 and TRBJ2-1; 9 nucleotides line up with TRBD2. V shed 0 bases, J shed 5 bases, and the junction held 6 bases outside the gene matches. The CDR3 has 16 amino acids. Germline V gene data show CDR1 as SGHRS and CDR2 as YFSETQ. The CDR3 reads CASSLAWLAGNNEQFF. In DNA, the CDR3 is TGCGCCAGCAGCTTGGCTTGGCTAGCGGGAAACAATGAGCAGTTCTTC.

The genes are TRBV5-1 and TRBJ2-1, with a weak D call TRBD1 (7 bases). The CDR3 runs to 17 residues. In germline, CDR1 is SGHRS, CDR2 YFSETQ. Trimming took off 4 bases at V and 4 bases at J, with 21 bases between the two ends. The DNA for the CDR3 is TGCGCCAGCAGCGCGGGACAGCCTTATGGGCCTTACAATGAGCAGTTCTTC. Translated, it gives CASSAGQPYGPYNEQFF.

Notes on this clone: A junction end diverges from the germline sequence, so it may reflect a read error. Other DNA sequences in this sample translate to the same CDR3. The rearrangement uses TRBV20-1 and TRBJ2-5; TRBD1 is a possible D gene (5 bases). The CDR3 covers 11 residues. CDR1 and CDR2 (germline): DFQATT, SNEGSKA (reference sequence). CDR3 loop: CSAGPSETQYF. The CDR3 DNA is TGCAGTGCGGGGCCGTCGGAGACTCAGTACTTC.

The rearrangement uses TRBV5-8 and TRBJ2-7; 8 bases are shared with TRBD1. The CDR3 totals 12 residues. From germline, CDR1 is SGHTS and CDR2 YDEGEE. V shed 2 bases, J shed 13 bases, and the junction held 8 bases outside the gene matches. CDR3 residues: CASSFLTGVPYF. The CDR3 DNA follows: TGTGCCAGCAGCTTCCTGACAGGGGTCCCCTACTTC.

This clone was seen once. The CDR3 spells CASRTGTEFTEAFF. The CDR3 nucleotides read TGTGCCAGTAGGACCGGGACAGAGTTTACTGAAGCTTTCTTT. The chain uses TRBV19 and TRBJ1-1; 7 bases are shared with TRBD1. The CDR3 is 14 residues long. Trimming removed 6 bases from V and 5 bases from J; junction bases left unmatched: 9. CDR1 is LNHDA and CDR2 is SQIVND in the germline V gene (reference sequence).

This clone was seen a handful of times. J is TRBJ2-2 and V is TRBV9; 9 bases are a match to TRBD1. Germline V gives CDR1 SGDLS, CDR2 YYNGEE. The CDR3 totals 14 residues. Unmatched junction bases numbered 4, after V lost 6 bases and J lost 4 bases. The CDR3 sequence: CASTGQGLTGELFF. The CDR3 DNA reads as TGTGCCAGCACGGGACAGGGACTCACCGGGGAGCTGTTTTTT. Together with reference TRBV9 and TRBJ2-2, the CDR3 gives the full variable domain: DSGVTQTPKHLITATGQRVTLRCSPRSGDLSVYWYQQSLDQGLQFLIQYYNGEERAKGNILERFSAQQFPDLHSELNLSSLELGDSALYFCASTGQGLTGELFFGEGSRLTVL.

This chain links TRBV29-1 with TRBJ2-7, with D possibly TRBD2 on 6 matching bases. The CDR3 extends over 13 amino acids. Germline V gives CDR1 SQVTM, CDR2 ANQGSEA. Trimming left V 3 bases short and J 0 bases short, with 9 bases between. CDR3 loop: CSVDAGSSYEQYF. The DNA of the CDR3 is TGCAGCGTTGACGCGGGGAGCTCCTACGAGCAGTACTTC.

The chain has TRBV6-5 and TRBJ1-2; D remains unclear. V was cut by 5 bases and J by 7 bases, with 11 bases left in between. The germline gives CDR1 MNHEY, CDR2 SVGAGI. The CDR3 has 12 residues. The CDR3 loop reads CASSNPAGGYTF. CDR3 DNA: TGTGCCAGCAGTAATCCAGCGGGTGGCTACACCTTC.

The chain uses TRBV11-3 and TRBJ1-1; 7 bases align to TRBD1. Per germline, CDR1 SGHNT and CDR2 YENEEA. V lost 6 bases, J lost 7 bases, and 5 bases stayed unmatched. This CDR3 comprises 12 residues. The CDR3 is CASSRGLGEAFF. CDR3 DNA: TGTGCCAGCAGTAGGGGGCTGGGTGAAGCTTTCTTT. Using reference TRBV11-3 and TRBJ1-1 for the parts outside the CDR3, the full variable domain is EAGVVQSPRYKIIEKKQPVAFWCNPISGHNTLYWYLQNLGQGPELLIRYENEEAVDDSQLPKDRFSAERLKGVDSTLKIQPAELGDSAVYLCASSRGLGEAFFGQGTRLTVV.

The chain employs TRBV29-1 and TRBJ1-1, with 7 nucleotides matching TRBD1. V dropped 1 base and J dropped 2; count of bases not matched to a gene: 7. Germline values: CDR1 SQVTM, CDR2 ANQGSEA. This CDR3 is built from 15 residues. For the CDR3, the DNA is TGCAGCGTTGAAGTACAGGGGTTAAGCAACACTGAAGCTTTCTTT. It codes for CSVEVQGLSNTEAFF.

The V gene is TRBV5-4, the J gene TRBJ2-7, with a weak D call TRBD1 (6 bases). The CDR3 has 13 residues. Trimming shortened V by 0 bases and J by 5 bases, and 9 bases separated the two germline ends. Germline-derived CDR1 and CDR2 are SGHNT and YYREEE (reference sequence). The CDR3 nucleotides are TGTGCCAGCAGCTTGGGGGGGCGGGACGAGCAGTACTTC. It is translated as CASSLGGRDEQYF.

The genes are TRBV5-5 and TRBJ1-1, with a tentative D call TRBD1 (5 bases). CDR1 and CDR2 (germline): SGHKS, YYEKEE (reference sequence). The CDR3 spans 14 residues. V lost 4 bases, J lost 2 bases, and 12 bases lay in between. The CDR3 loop is CASSAGPHNTEAFF. The DNA for the CDR3 is TGTGCCAGCAGCGCGGGACCCCATAACACTGAAGCTTTCTTT.

This clone was detected once. The chain carries TRBV7-2 and TRBJ1-6; 12 positions agree with TRBD1. The germline V gene encodes CDR1 SGHTA and CDR2 FQGNSA. CDR3 length equals 16 residues. V gave up 5 bases and J gave up 10 bases; unmatched junction bases: 9. The CDR3 nucleotides read TGTGCCAGCAGCGTGGACCGGGACAGGGGGCGATCACCCCTCCACTTT. It yields the protein CASSVDRDRGRSPLHF.

A few counts support this clone. This sequence joins TRBV5-1 and TRBJ2-1; D might be TRBD1 (5 bases). This CDR3 region has 14 residues. Germline V gene lookup returns CDR1 SGHRS and CDR2 YFSETQ. V was clipped by 9 bases and J by 5 bases, with 18 bases between them. DNA for the CDR3: TGCGCCACCAGTCATATGGGGCAAGACAATGAGCAGTTCTTC. It encodes CATSHMGQDNEQFF.

The chain couples TRBV5-6 to TRBJ2-3, with D possibly being TRBD1 (5 bases). CDR1 and CDR2 from the germline V gene are SGHDT and YYEEEE. The CDR3 totals 17 residues. Between the trimmed V and J ends, which lost 3 bases and 4 bases, there was a span of 21 bases. The CDR3 sequence is CASSSAKDRAKADTQYF. For the CDR3, the DNA is TGTGCCAGCAGCTCCGCGAAAGACAGAGCGAAGGCAGATACGCAGTATTTT.

The CDR3 sequence: CASSPGQQETQYF. The CDR3 coding sequence is TGTGCCAGCAGTCCAGGACAACAAGAGACCCAGTACTTC. J is TRBJ2-5 and V is TRBV27, with D possibly being TRBD1 (5 bases). The CDR3 has 13 amino acids. From germline, CDR1 is MNHEY and CDR2 SMNVEV (reference sequence). V shed 5 bases and J shed 2 bases, with 9 bases lying between them.

The rearrangement joins TRBV5-1 to TRBJ2-3; D perhaps matches TRBD2 (6 bases). This CDR3 is 14 amino acids long. CDR1 is SGHRS, CDR2 YFSETQ, per germline. With 4 bases removed from V and 2 bases from J, the gap between germline ends came to 11 bases. The chain's CDR3 is CASSPGTVTDTQYF. The DNA for the CDR3 is TGCGCCAGCAGCCCCGGGACTGTCACAGATACGCAGTATTTT.

The chain links TRBV7-2 to TRBJ2-3, with D perhaps TRBD2 (5 bases). V was pared by 3 bases and J by 0 bases, with 10 bases between. Per the germline V gene, CDR1 is SGHTA and CDR2 is FQGNSA. This CDR3 has 15 amino acids. The CDR3 loop is CASSFSSSSTDTQYF. In nucleotides, the CDR3 is TGTGCCAGCAGCTTCTCTAGCTCTAGCACAGATACGCAGTATTTT.

The chain uses TRBV7-9 and TRBJ1-4; 9 bases are shared with TRBD1. J was trimmed by 7 bases and V by 2 bases; bases with no gene match: 2. Germline V gene data show CDR1 as SEHNR and CDR2 as FQNEAQ (reference sequence). The CDR3 consists of 14 residues. CDR3 nucleotide sequence: TGTGCCAGCAGCTTAAGGGACAGGGCTGAAAAACTGTTTTTT. It translates to CASSLRDRAEKLFF.

The rearrangement joins TRBV28 to TRBJ1-4; 9 bases fit TRBD1. The J segment lost 8 bases and the V segment lost 4 bases, leaving 5 bases of the junction unmatched. The CDR3 consists of 14 residues. In germline, CDR1 is MDHEN, CDR2 SYDVKM. Written as DNA, the CDR3 is TGTGCCAGCAGTTCGGGACAGGGTCAGGAAAAACTGTTTTTT. It encodes CASSSGQGQEKLFF.

This clone was detected once. The chain employs TRBV7-2 and TRBJ2-1; TRBD1 matches 7 bases. Germline CDR1 SGHTA, CDR2 FQGNSA. The CDR3 contains 15 residues. The trim removed 6 bases at V and 3 bases at J, leaving 8 bases unmatched. The CDR3 nucleotides read TGTGCCAGCAGGGAGACAGGGATTGACTACAATGAGCAGTTCTTC. This encodes CASRETGIDYNEQFF.

This clone was seen a handful of times. The genes are TRBV5-4 and TRBJ2-4; D perhaps matches TRBD2 (7 bases). Germline V CDR1 and CDR2: SGHNT, YYREEE (reference sequence). V was pared by 2 bases and J by 0 bases, with 15 bases between. The CDR3 is 17 amino acids. The CDR3 DNA reads TGTGCCAGCAGCTTTCTGGGGGAGGGGGTAGCCAAAAACATTCAGTACTTC. Translating gives CASSFLGEGVAKNIQYF. Supplemented by reference TRBV5-4 and TRBJ2-4, the full variable domain reads ETGVTQSPTHLIKTRGQQVTLRCSSQSGHNTVSWYQQALGQGPQFIFQYYREEENGRGNFPPRFSGLQFPNYSSELNVNALELDDSALYLCASSFLGEGVAKNIQYFGAGTRLSVL.